The rows below give T cell receptor beta chains drawn from one sample of a study of blood T cell repertoires in COVID-19. Profiling relied on immunoSEQ multiplex PCR, and the TCRdb table lists in-frame clones only, not all of them. The table includes 150,000 or so clones, about 80% detected once. Sequences were obtained from peripheral blood. All receptors come from a woman aged 55-69 years with COVID-19, enrolled during active disease. CDR3s include the opening cysteine and the closing phenylalanine or tryptophan. A D gene is named only where the DNA matches it firmly. Clone size is given for some rows only: seen once, a few or many times, or a class if the clone is expanded.

J: TRBJ2-5; V: TRBV25-1; D: TRBD2; size: few; CDR3: CASSDLLAGEETQYF; DNA: TGTGCCAGCAGTGACCTTCTAGCGGGGGAAGAGACCCAGTACTTC
J: TRBJ1-1; V: TRBV5-6; D: -; size: -; CDR3: CASSLPTAQNTEAFF; DNA: TGTGCCAGCAGCCTCCCCACAGCCCAGAACACTGAAGCTTTCTTT
J: TRBJ1-3; V: TRBV11-2; D: -; size: -; CDR3: CASSLERVNTIYF; DNA: TGTGCCAGCAGCCTCGAACGGGTGAACACCATATATTTT
J: TRBJ1-3; V: TRBV27; D: TRBD1; size: -; CDR3: CASRGQGRSGNTIYF; DNA: TGTGCCAGCCGAGGACAGGGGAGGTCTGGAAACACCATATATTTT
J: TRBJ1-2; V: TRBV9; D: -; size: -; CDR3: CASSVLGGLGYTF; DNA: TGTGCCAGCAGCGTCCTGGGGGGGCTGGGCTACACCTTC
J: TRBJ1-6; V: TRBV7-2; D: -; size: -; CDR3: CASSLGSRIYNSPLHF; DNA: TGTGCCAGCAGCTTAGGGAGCAGAATCTATAATTCACCCCTCCACTTT
J: TRBJ2-7; V: TRBV5-1; D: -; size: -; CDR3: CASSLDREYYEQYF; DNA: TGCGCCAGCAGCTTGGACCGGGAGTACTACGAGCAGTACTTC
J: TRBJ1-5; V: TRBV5-1; D: TRBD1; size: -; CDR3: CASSLTGTGSNQPQHF; DNA: TGCGCCAGCAGCTTAACCGGGACAGGGAGCAATCAGCCCCAGCATTTT
J: TRBJ2-5; V: TRBV2; D: -; size: -; CDR3: CASTRYQETQYF; DNA: TGTGCCAGCACTCGGTACCAAGAGACCCAGTACTTC
J: TRBJ1-5; V: TRBV6-1; D: TRBD1; size: -; CDR3: CASSDYTLPGQYSNQPQHF; DNA: TGTGCCAGCAGTGATTACACGTTGCCGGGACAGTATAGCAATCAGCCCCAGCATTTT